What follows is one TCR beta chain and its context. This specimen belongs to a study of blood T cell repertoires in COVID-19. Study-wide context: Sites across the United States, Italy and Spain contributed samples from acute and convalescent COVID-19. PBMCs, B-cell-depleted T cells, or T cells were the source of the cDNA or gDNA that made up the material.

This CDR3 region has 15 residues. V shed 3 bases and J 4 bases; nucleotides not matched to a gene: 5. The germline CDR1 and CDR2 sequences are LGHNA and YNFKEQ. Original handling: Cell counts per sample came from amplifying reference gene primers. Method: immunoSEQ multiplex PCR; TCRdb's copy keeps in-frame clones and lacks some. V, J and clone size reflect that table, while D and trimming were determined from the DNA. The sample consists of roughly 80,000 clones, 80% to 85% of them appearing once. The sequence came from a man aged 45-65 years with acute or convalescent COVID-19. The V call is TRBV4-2, the J call TRBJ1-5, with 8 nucleotides matching TRBD1. The source material was peripheral blood. CDR3 sequence reads: CASSHDTGGNQPQHF. DNA for the CDR3: TGTGCCAGCAGCCATGACACAGGGGGAAATCAGCCCCAGCATTTT.